Below, 14 T cell receptor beta chains from the same sample are listed, as sequenced in a study of cytomegalovirus exposure and HLA in healthy donors. Here immunoSEQ multiplex PCR was the method, and the copy in TCRdb shows in-frame clones only, minus some. The sample shows about 73,000 clones, approximately 96% of them seen only once. The sequencing input was PBMCs. These receptors originate from a man aged 18-30 years in good health and CMV-seronegative.

This clone was seen just once. V usage is TRBV6-6 and J usage is TRBJ2-7, with a possible D match to TRBD1 (6 bases). The CDR3 is 16 residues long. The germline V gene encodes CDR1 MNHNY and CDR2 SVGAGI (reference sequence). Trimming took 6 bases from V and 7 from J, leaving 25 bases between them. CDR3 nucleotide sequence: TGTGCCAGCAGAGGGCAACAGGGAAAGGTAAAGTCGGAGCAGTACTTC. Encoded protein: CASRGQQGKVKSEQYF.

The chain recombines TRBV19 with TRBJ2-3, with a weak D call TRBD2 (7 bases). The germline V gene has CDR1 LNHDA and CDR2 SQIVND (reference sequence). This CDR3 is 15 amino acids long. The ends were cut back, 1 base at V and 4 bases at J, with 12 bases in the middle. CDR3 in DNA: TGTGCCAGTAGTATAGGCGGGGGCCTGGCAGATACGCAGTATTTT. This gives the protein CASSIGGGLADTQYF.

The rearrangement joins TRBV21-1 to TRBJ2-2; the table's D call, TRBD2, has no DNA check behind it. TRBV21-1 represents a pseudogene. The CDR3 has 16 amino acids. CDR3 bases: TGTGCCAGCTCTCGTGCTAGCGGGGACTACACCGGGGAGCTGTTTTTT. It encodes CASSRASGDYTGELFF.

V is TRBV27 and J is TRBJ1-6; 8 nucleotides align to TRBD1. The CDR3 consists of 15 residues. Germline V CDR1 and CDR2: MNHEY, SMNVEV (reference sequence). Germline trimming cut 5 bases from V and 6 bases from J; bases unmatched to any gene: 6. DNA of the CDR3: TGTGCCAGCAGTCTCCAGGGGGCAGGTAATTCACCCCTCCACTTT. Translation gives CASSLQGAGNSPLHF.

The chain is built from TRBV7-9 and TRBJ2-3, with unresolved D. The CDR3 spans 13 residues. Between the trimmed V and J ends, which lost 5 bases and 2 bases, there was a span of 8 bases. Germline CDR1 is SEHNR and CDR2 is FQNEAQ (reference sequence). CDR3 nucleotides: TGTGCCAGCAGCCCAGTCCCCACAGATACGCAGTATTTT. Protein product: CASSPVPTDTQYF.

The chain joins TRBV6-1 to TRBJ2-5; the match to TRBD2 covers 12 bases. This CDR3 region has 18 residues. In germline, CDR1 is MNHNS, CDR2 SASEGT. Trimming took 1 base from V and 5 from J; bases not matched to a gene: 11. As DNA, the CDR3 is TGTGCCAGCAGTGAAGGGCGGCTAGCGGGGGGGCCATGGGAGACCCAGTACTTC. Its protein is CASSEGRLAGGPWETQYF.

The V and J genes are TRBV13 and TRBJ1-1; no clear D gene. Trimming stripped 5 bases from V and 2 bases from J, with 18 bases between. Germline-derived CDR1 and CDR2 are PRHDT and FYEKMQ (reference sequence). The CDR3 extends over 16 amino acids. This CDR3 reads CASSESPAAPNTEAFF. In nucleotides, the CDR3 is TGTGCCAGCAGCGAAAGCCCCGCGGCGCCAAACACTGAAGCTTTCTTT.

The chain is built from TRBV5-1 and TRBJ1-1; tentative D call: TRBD1 (6 bases). Germline V gene data show CDR1 as SGHRS and CDR2 as YFSETQ. CDR3 length: 14 residues. V gave up 3 bases and J gave up 7 bases, with 16 bases separating them. CDR3 nucleotides: TGCGCCAGCAGCTGGAACAGGGAAAGCCTTGAAGCTTTCTTT. This codes for CASSWNRESLEAFF. The complete variable domain, with remaining parts taken from reference TRBV5-1 and TRBJ1-1, reads KAGVTQTPRYLIKTRGQQVTLSCSPISGHRSVSWYQQTPGQGLQFLFEYFSETQRNKGNFPGRFSGRQFSNSRSEMNVSTLELGDSALYLCASSWNRESLEAFFGQGTRLTVV.

This clone was observed a handful of times. J is TRBJ1-2 and V is TRBV6-5; 9 positions match TRBD1. With V trimmed by 2 bases and J by 4 bases, 2 bases remained unmatched. This CDR3 has 14 residues. Germline V lookup: CDR1 MNHEY, CDR2 SVGAGI. The CDR3 nucleotides are TGTGCCAGCAGTTACCAACAGGGGGCCTATGGCTACACCTTC. It is translated as CASSYQQGAYGYTF.

The chain employs TRBV4-1 and TRBJ2-5, with D unclear. The CDR3 is made up of 13 amino acids. Germline V lookup: CDR1 MGHRA, CDR2 YSYEKL. Trimming removed 6 bases from V and 0 bases from J, with 8 bases in between. This CDR3 is CASRSGDQETQYF. DNA for the CDR3: TGCGCCAGCAGATCGGGTGACCAAGAGACCCAGTACTTC.

The rearrangement uses TRBV4-3 and TRBJ1-4, with D perhaps matching TRBD1 (6 bases). Deletions cut 1 base from V and 4 bases from J, with 13 bases between. This CDR3 region has 16 residues. Germline CDR1 LGHNA, CDR2 YSLEER. The CDR3 coding sequence is TGCGCCAGCAGCCAAGTGACCGGGACAATTAATGAAAAACTGTTTTTT. It translates to CASSQVTGTINEKLFF.

CDR3 sequence (DNA): TGTGCCAGCAGCGTTTTCGACAGGGCTACTGAAGCTTTCTTT. Protein product: CASSVFDRATEAFF. This sequence joins TRBV9 and TRBJ1-1, with TRBD1 identical over 7 bases. This CDR3 spans 14 amino acids. From germline, CDR1 is SGDLS and CDR2 YYNGEE. Trimming at V came to 2 bases and at J to 5 bases, leaving 6 bases not matched to a gene.

CDR3 residues: CSVSLQHGNTIYF. The CDR3 coding sequence is TGCAGCGTGAGCCTACAGCATGGAAACACCATATATTTT. The V and J genes are TRBV29-1 and TRBJ1-3, with no clear D. The CDR3 runs to 13 residues. Trimming stripped 6 bases from V and 3 bases from J, with 12 bases between. Germline V gives CDR1 SQVTM, CDR2 ANQGSEA.

V and J are TRBV5-5 and TRBJ2-7; D ambiguous. Germline-derived CDR1 and CDR2 are SGHKS and YYEKEE (reference sequence). V gave up 4 bases and J gave up 2 bases, with 16 bases separating them. CDR3 length: 15 amino acids. CDR3 residues: CASSQPFEEPYEQYF. The CDR3 DNA sequence: TGTGCCAGCAGCCAGCCCTTTGAGGAACCCTACGAGCAGTACTTC.